These 28 T cell receptor beta chains share one sample of origin, sequenced in a study of identical twins. MiXCR, run by TCRdb on the 5' RACE reads, gives a single entry per CDR3 protein. Of 310,000 or so distinct CDR3 sequences listed, just under 9.5% are singletons. The same sample was also used in a study of yellow fever vaccine responses in identical twins.

The material sequenced was CD8+ T cells sorted from blood. Source of these receptors: a young woman in good health.

Only a few counts were recorded for this clonotype. The V and J genes are TRBV7-9 and TRBJ2-3, with 9 bases fitting TRBD2. The trim removed 4 bases at V and 2 bases at J, leaving 7 bases unmatched. This CDR3 contains 16 residues. Germline V gene sequence: CDR1 SEHNR, CDR2 FQNEAQ (reference sequence). The CDR3 region has the DNA TGTGCCAGCAGCTCCCCTTCTAGCGGGGTCACAGATACGCAGTATTTT. Residues: CASSSPSSGVTDTQYF.

J is TRBJ2-7 and V is TRBV29-1; 8 bases line up with TRBD1. The trim removed 3 bases at V and 2 bases at J, leaving 6 bases unmatched. The CDR3 totals 14 residues. Germline CDR1 SQVTM, CDR2 ANQGSEA. CDR3 coding DNA: TGCAGCGTTGAGTGGCAGGGGGCGGCCTACGAGCAGTACTTC. Translated: CSVEWQGAAYEQYF.

This clonotype occurred many times. This rearrangement joins TRBV29-1 to TRBJ2-7, with 8 bases that match TRBD2. V lost 7 bases and J lost 4; bases outside the gene matches: 6. CDR1 SQVTM and CDR2 ANQGSEA come from the germline V gene. The CDR3 runs to 12 residues. DNA for the CDR3: TGCAGCGCAGCGGGAGAACCTTACGAGCAGTACTTC. Protein product: CSAAGEPYEQYF.

This clonotype was seen repeatedly, ten times or more. The chain recombines TRBV20-1 with TRBJ2-7, with TRBD2 matching 8 bases. The junction had 9 bases not matched to a gene; V was cut back by 3 bases and J by 2 bases. The CDR3 has 15 amino acids. Germline V gives CDR1 DFQATT, CDR2 SNEGSKA (reference sequence). In nucleotides, the CDR3 is TGCAGTGCTAGCGGTAGCGGGACCTTAACCTACGAGCAGTACTTC. Protein sequence: CSASGSGTLTYEQYF.

In this sample, this clonotype turned up a few times. The rearrangement joins TRBV20-1 to TRBJ2-1; 10 nucleotides align to TRBD1. The CDR3 length is 16 residues. The V and J ends lost 0 bases and 8 bases, in that order; junction bases with no gene match: 10. Germline CDR1 DFQATT, CDR2 SNEGSKA (reference sequence). This chain's CDR3 is CSARDPRTGGIYEQFF. The CDR3 DNA reads TGCAGTGCTAGAGACCCAAGGACAGGGGGGATCTATGAGCAGTTCTTC.

This rearrangement joins TRBV5-6 to TRBJ2-7; D gene ambiguous. Trimming removed 4 bases at V and 0 bases at J, with 8 bases between. Germline CDR1 SGHDT, CDR2 YYEEEE. The length of the CDR3 is 13 residues. The CDR3: CASSHGFSYEQYF. CDR3 bases: TGTGCCAGCAGCCACGGGTTCTCCTACGAGCAGTACTTC.

The chain uses TRBV4-3 and TRBJ2-1; 10 positions agree with TRBD2. This CDR3 spans 17 amino acids. Germline lookup yields CDR1 LGHNA and CDR2 YSLEER. The trim removed 0 bases at V and 9 bases at J, leaving 11 bases unmatched. CDR3 nucleotides: TGCGCCAGCAGCCAAGACGCCGGGACTAGCGTCCTCCTTGAGCAGTTCTTC. Amino acids: CASSQDAGTSVLLEQFF.

This clonotype was detected only a few times. CDR3 protein: CASSYGTGPDTQYF. CDR3 DNA sequence: TGTGCCAGCAGCTACGGGACAGGGCCAGATACGCAGTATTTT. This chain uses TRBV11-2 with TRBJ2-3, with 9 bases identical to TRBD1. V lost 4 bases and J lost 4; bases outside the gene matches: 3. Germline V gene lookup returns CDR1 SGHAT and CDR2 FQNNGV. The CDR3 length is 14 residues.

This clonotype occurred many times. This chain connects TRBV7-9 to TRBJ2-7; D possibly corresponds to TRBD1 (6 bases). Germline V lookup: CDR1 SEHNR, CDR2 FQNEAQ (reference sequence). V dropped 0 bases and J dropped 4 bases, with 10 bases sitting between them. The CDR3 contains 14 residues. CDR3 sequence reads: CASSLAGQLYEQYF. CDR3 in DNA: TGTGCCAGCAGCTTAGCCGGACAGCTTTACGAGCAGTACTTC.

This clonotype has a handful of counts. The chain links TRBV4-3 to TRBJ2-2; no reliable D call. This CDR3 spans 17 amino acids. Deletions cut 0 bases from V and 6 bases from J, with 17 bases between. Germline CDR1 is LGHNA and CDR2 is YSLEER. The CDR3 region is CASSQDLPSEASGELFF. The CDR3 DNA is TGCGCCAGCAGCCAAGATTTGCCTAGTGAGGCTTCCGGGGAGCTGTTTTTT.

A few counts support this clonotype. The V call is TRBV4-2, the J call TRBJ2-1; 8 bases are a match to TRBD1. V shed 4 bases and J 6 bases; nucleotides not matched to a gene: 8. The CDR3 length is 15 residues. Germline loops: CDR1 LGHNA, CDR2 YNFKEQ. CDR3 loop: CASSPYSTGGNEQFF. The CDR3 coding sequence is TGTGCCAGCAGCCCATACTCAACAGGGGGCAATGAGCAGTTCTTC.

This clonotype was detected ten times or more. The chain has TRBV4-1 and TRBJ2-1, with unresolved D. Trimming cost V 0 bases and J 10 bases, with 4 bases left between them. CDR3 length equals 11 residues. Germline V CDR1 and CDR2: MGHRA, YSYEKL. The CDR3 reads CASSQEDEQFF. In DNA, the CDR3 is TGCGCCAGCAGCCAAGAGGACGAGCAGTTCTTC.

In this sample, this clonotype turned up a few times. This rearrangement joins TRBV29-1 to TRBJ2-2; possible D gene TRBD1, 5 bases. V was clipped by 6 bases and J by 3 bases, with 11 bases between them. Germline V gene data show CDR1 as SQVTM and CDR2 as ANQGSEA. This CDR3 comprises 13 residues. The CDR3 sequence: CSVRGGDTGELFF. In DNA form, the CDR3 reads TGCAGCGTAAGGGGTGGAGACACCGGGGAGCTGTTTTTT.

In its sample, this clonotype was seen a few times. The chain couples TRBV30 to TRBJ2-5, with TRBD1 matching 9 bases. The V gene end was trimmed by 1 base and the J gene end by 7 bases; junction bases not matched to a gene: 7. The CDR3 sequence is 14 residues long. Germline V gene sequence: CDR1 GTSNPN, CDR2 SVGIG (reference sequence). The CDR3 bases are TGTGCCTGGAGTGCAGGACAGGGGTGGATGACCCAGTACTTC. Its translation: CAWSAGQGWMTQYF.

This clonotype was observed a few times. The chain recombines TRBV20-1 with TRBJ2-7; D might be TRBD2 (6 bases). This CDR3 has 15 residues. The germline V and J ends were trimmed by 1 base and 4 bases, with 17 bases remaining between them. Germline V gene sequence: CDR1 DFQATT, CDR2 SNEGSKA (reference sequence). The CDR3 coding sequence is TGCAGTGCTAGAGGCGGGGCAGGGAGGAGTTACGAGCAGTACTTC. As protein: CSARGGAGRSYEQYF.

This clonotype was seen repeatedly, ten times or more. The chain joins TRBV6-5 to TRBJ2-3; possibly TRBD2 for D (6 bases). This CDR3 has 15 residues. Germline V gene lookup returns CDR1 MNHEY and CDR2 SVGAGI. V lost 2 bases to trimming and J lost 5 bases, with 14 bases between them. As DNA, the CDR3 is TGTGCCAGCAGTTACCGGTGGGGGGTAGAAGATACGCAGTATTTT. Translation: CASSYRWGVEDTQYF.

This clonotype was counted many times. V usage is TRBV12-3 or TRBV12-4 and J usage is TRBJ2-3; D remains ambiguous. The ends were cut back, 7 bases at V and 0 bases at J, with 11 bases in the middle. The CDR3 loop spans 14 amino acids. Here the CDR3 reads CASTTKASTDTQYF. CDR3 DNA: TGTGCCAGCACCACCAAGGCTAGCACAGATACGCAGTATTTT.

This clonotype was counted ten times or more. V is TRBV20-1 and J is TRBJ2-3; the match to TRBD2 covers 11 bases. The germline gives CDR1 DFQATT, CDR2 SNEGSKA (reference sequence). The CDR3 sequence is 17 residues long. V lost 1 base, J lost 1 base, and 7 bases stayed unmatched. The CDR3 DNA reads as TGCAGTGCTAGAGGGCCGGGACTAGCGGAAGGCACAGATACGCAGTATTTT. It codes for CSARGPGLAEGTDTQYF.

This clonotype was detected a few times. The chain combines TRBV18 with TRBJ1-5, with 8 bases fitting TRBD1. This CDR3 is 18 amino acids long. Germline lookup yields CDR1 KGHSH and CDR2 LQKENI. Unmatched junction bases numbered 15, after V lost 8 bases and J lost 0 bases. DNA for the CDR3: TGTGCCAGCCGAGCCGGGACAGGAGGACTTCTTAGCAATCAGCCCCAGCATTTT. Translation gives CASRAGTGGLLSNQPQHF.

The chain joins TRBV12-3 or TRBV12-4 to TRBJ2-1; D gene unclear. The CDR3 runs to 12 residues. Between the trimmed V and J ends, which lost 5 bases and 8 bases, there was a span of 10 bases. The chain's CDR3 is CASSGYSDEQFF. In DNA form, the CDR3 reads TGTGCCAGCAGTGGGTACAGTGATGAGCAGTTCTTC.

This clonotype was seen a handful of times. The genes are TRBV7-9 and TRBJ1-1; D unresolved. Germline V gene sequence: CDR1 SEHNR, CDR2 FQNEAQ (reference sequence). Trimming left V 1 base short and J 4 bases short, with 10 bases between. CDR3 length equals 14 residues. The CDR3 coding sequence is TGTGCCAGCAGCTTAGTGGTCGCAGCCACTGAAGCTTTCTTT. Translation gives CASSLVVAATEAFF.

The chain employs TRBV2 and TRBJ1-3; D might be TRBD1 (6 bases). With 6 bases removed from V and 0 bases from J, the gap between germline ends came to 9 bases. This CDR3 spans 14 amino acids. Per germline, CDR1 SNHLY and CDR2 FYNNEI. CDR3 protein: CASREDSSGNTIYF. The CDR3 DNA is TGTGCCAGCAGGGAGGACAGCTCTGGAAACACCATATATTTT.

This clonotype appeared many times. CDR3 DNA sequence: TGTGCCAGCAGTGTGGACAGCTCCTACAATGAGCAGTTCTTC. As protein: CASSVDSSYNEQFF. This rearrangement joins TRBV6-4 to TRBJ2-1; tentatively, D is TRBD1 (6 bases). CDR1 and CDR2 (germline): MRHNA, SNTAGT. The V and J ends lost 4 bases and 0 bases respectively, with 7 bases between them. This CDR3 is built from 14 residues.

The chain has TRBV11-2 and TRBJ2-5; D remains unclear. From germline, CDR1 is SGHAT and CDR2 FQNNGV. This CDR3 contains 13 residues. V lost 7 bases, J lost 2 bases, and 11 bases lay in between. CDR3 in amino acids: CASKFGRQETQYF. Here the CDR3 DNA reads TGTGCCAGCAAGTTCGGGCGGCAAGAGACCCAGTACTTC.

This sequence joins TRBV4-3 and TRBJ2-1; D possibly corresponds to TRBD2 (6 bases). There are 15 residues in the CDR3. Trimming shortened V by 0 bases and J by 2 bases, and 8 bases separated the two germline ends. Germline CDR1 LGHNA, CDR2 YSLEER. The CDR3 DNA sequence: TGCGCCAGCAGCCAAGAGGAGGGCCCCTACAATGAGCAGTTCTTC. It is translated as CASSQEEGPYNEQFF.

This chain joins TRBV27 and TRBJ2-3, with TRBD2 identical over 8 bases. Per germline, CDR1 MNHEY and CDR2 SMNVEV (reference sequence). J gave up 6 bases and V 5 bases, and 7 bases lay outside the gene matches. The CDR3 covers 14 residues. The CDR3 reads CASSDRGGRDTQYF. Here the CDR3 DNA reads TGTGCCAGCAGTGACCGGGGGGGCCGGGATACGCAGTATTTT.

This clonotype was observed many times. The gene calls are TRBV5-1 and TRBJ2-1; 7 bases agree with TRBD1. In germline, CDR1 is SGHRS, CDR2 YFSETQ. J was trimmed by 0 bases and V by 4 bases; bases with no gene match: 13. The CDR3 totals 18 residues. CDR3 protein: CASSIDPRDSSSYNEQFF. CDR3 nucleotides: TGCGCCAGCAGCATAGACCCACGGGACAGTTCCTCCTACAATGAGCAGTTCTTC.

This rearrangement joins TRBV14 to TRBJ2-7; TRBD1 matches at 10 bases. V shed 4 bases, J shed 4 bases, and the junction held 7 bases outside the gene matches. The CDR3 loop spans 15 amino acids. CDR1 is SGHDN and CDR2 is FVKESK in the germline V gene. The DNA for the CDR3 is TGTGCCAGCAGCCGTCGGACAGGGGGTCAGTACGAGCAGTACTTC. Its protein is CASSRRTGGQYEQYF.